This T cell receptor beta chain emerged from a study of blood T cell repertoires in COVID-19. Study-wide background: Whether acute or convalescent, the COVID-19 samples came from the United States, Italy and Spain. PBMCs, B-cell-depleted T cells, or T cells were the source of the cDNA or gDNA that made up the material.

This clone was seen only once. As handled by the study authors: Amplification with reference gene primers provided the estimates of nucleated cell counts. The data were produced by immunoSEQ multiplex PCR, yet TCRdb's version contains in-frame clones alone and is incomplete. Clonal size and the V and J genes are those of that table, whereas D and trimming came from the DNA. This table has around 190,000 clones, 80% to 90% appearing once. Trimming removed 3 bases at V and 7 bases at J, with 6 bases between. CDR3 length: 10 amino acids. The germline CDR1 and CDR2 sequences are DFQATT and SNEGSKA (reference sequence).

This clonotype was obtained from a man aged 50 to 59 with active or convalescent COVID-19. The chain uses TRBV20-1 and TRBJ1-2, with D possibly being TRBD1 (5 bases). Sequencing was carried out using peripheral blood. CDR3 sequence: CSASRAGYTF. The CDR3 DNA follows: TGCAGTGCTAGCAGGGCTGGCTACACCTTC.